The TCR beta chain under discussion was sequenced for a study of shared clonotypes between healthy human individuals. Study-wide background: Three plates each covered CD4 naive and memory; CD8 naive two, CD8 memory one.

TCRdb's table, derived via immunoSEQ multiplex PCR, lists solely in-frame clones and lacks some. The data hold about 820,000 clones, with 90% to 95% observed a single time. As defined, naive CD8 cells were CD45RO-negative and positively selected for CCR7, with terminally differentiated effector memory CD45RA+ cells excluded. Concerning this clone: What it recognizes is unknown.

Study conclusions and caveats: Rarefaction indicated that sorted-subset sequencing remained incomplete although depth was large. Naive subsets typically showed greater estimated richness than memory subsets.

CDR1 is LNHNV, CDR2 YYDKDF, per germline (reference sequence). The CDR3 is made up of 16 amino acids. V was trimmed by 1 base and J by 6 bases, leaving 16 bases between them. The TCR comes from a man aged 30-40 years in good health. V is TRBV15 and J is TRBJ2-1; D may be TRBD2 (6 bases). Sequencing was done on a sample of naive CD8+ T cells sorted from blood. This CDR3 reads CATSRVGSGEPNEQFF. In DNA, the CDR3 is TGTGCCACCAGCAGAGTTGGTAGCGGAGAGCCCAATGAGCAGTTCTTC. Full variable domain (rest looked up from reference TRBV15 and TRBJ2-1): DAMVIQNPRYQVTQFGKPVTLSCSQTLNHNVMYWYQQKSSQAPKLLFHYYDKDFNNEADTPDNFQSRRPNTSFCFLDIRSPGLGDTAMYLCATSRVGSGEPNEQFFGPGTRLTVL.